This paragraph covers one T cell receptor beta chain sequence. TCRdb reanalyzed the 5' RACE reads, giving one entry per CDR3 protein sequence and no DNA. The sample includes some 140,000 distinct CDR3 sequences. The sample comes from a study of T cells expressing NK-cell markers. This CDR3 is built from 15 residues. CDR1 is KGHDR, CDR2 SFDVKD, per germline. This TCR derives from a woman aged 45-65 years in good health. The chain recombines TRBV24-1 with TRBJ2-1; the D call from TCRdb, TRBD2, cannot be confirmed without DNA. The sample was blood T cells: a sorted CD56 or NKG2C T cell subset, CD4+ or CD8+ T cells, or bulk PBMC T cells (not recorded which). The CDR3 sequence: CAIEQTGGPLGEQFF.